These 4 T cell receptor beta chains came from one sample sequenced in a study of blood T cell repertoires in COVID-19. Using immunoSEQ multiplex PCR, the repertoire was profiled, and TCRdb retains in-frame clones only, with some absent. Of about 280,000 clones in the sample, roughly 86% were seen once. The sample consisted of peripheral blood. These receptors were taken from a man aged 18 to 35 with active or convalescent COVID-19.

The chain employs TRBV29-1 and TRBJ1-1; D is possibly TRBD1 (5 bases). Trimming removed 5 bases at V and 1 base at J, with 14 bases between. There are 14 residues in the CDR3. Germline V gives CDR1 SQVTM, CDR2 ANQGSEA. The CDR3 loop is CSVPGHNANTEAFF. The DNA for the CDR3 is TGCAGCGTTCCCGGACATAATGCGAACACTGAAGCTTTCTTT.

This chain links TRBV5-5 with TRBJ2-2; D is perhaps TRBD2 (6 bases). Germline values: CDR1 SGHKS, CDR2 YYEKEE (reference sequence). V was pared by 1 base and J by 4 bases, with 17 bases between. CDR3 length: 17 amino acids. The CDR3 DNA is TGTGCCAGCAGCTTGTATCTCGGGGGTCGGGGCACCGGGGAGCTGTTTTTT. Translating it yields CASSLYLGGRGTGELFF.

This chain connects TRBV10-1 to TRBJ2-3; TRBD2 matches 13 bases. The CDR3 consists of 17 residues. The germline gives CDR1 WNHNN, CDR2 SYGVQD (reference sequence). Trimming removed 0 bases from V and 3 bases from J; junction bases left unmatched: 3. For the CDR3, the DNA is TGCGCCAGCAGTGAGTCGACTAGCGGGGGGCCGACAGATACGCAGTATTTT. This codes for CASSESTSGGPTDTQYF.

The rearrangement links TRBV10-2 to TRBJ1-6; 10 bases agree with TRBD1. The CDR3 totals 15 residues. Trimming cost V 6 bases and J 5 bases; bases outside gene matches: 4. The germline V gene has CDR1 WSHSY and CDR2 SAAADI. CDR3 protein: CASSVGTGDNSPLHF. The CDR3, as DNA: TGCGCCAGCAGCGTCGGGACAGGGGATAATTCACCCCTCCACTTT.